A selection of T cell receptor beta chains follows, all from one sample in a study of cytomegalovirus exposure and HLA in healthy donors. Clones were sequenced by immunoSEQ multiplex PCR, and TCRdb holds only the in-frame ones, with some missing. Among about 120,000 clones, 70% to 90% were seen once, and the ten largest hold around 1.9%. The material sequenced was PBMCs. The receptor source for this set is a man between 40 and 49 years old in good health and CMV-seronegative. The CDR3 runs from the conserved cysteine through the conserved F or W. D genes are given only for firm matches. Not all rows give a size; the values are once, few, many and, for expanded clones, a class.

TRBJ1-3 | - | TRBV14 | - | CASSQDSSSGNTIYF | TGTGCCAGCAGCCAAGATAGCAGCTCTGGAAACACCATATATTTT
TRBJ2-7 | - | TRBV15 | TRBD2 | CATSTILAGTGEQYF | TGTGCCACCAGCACTATACTAGCGGGCACAGGCGAGCAGTACTTC
TRBJ1-1 | - | TRBV5-1 | - | CASSGQGGTEAFF | TGCGCCAGCAGCGGGCAGGGAGGCACTGAAGCTTTCTTT
TRBJ1-1 | - | TRBV7-9 | - | CASSRSGKGTEAFF | TGTGCCAGCAGCCGGTCGGGAAAGGGTACTGAAGCTTTCTTT
TRBJ1-4 | - | TRBV7-2 | - | CASSLVTRVDEKLFF | TGTGCCAGCAGCTTAGTAACCAGGGTGGATGAAAAACTGTTTTTT
TRBJ1-2 | few | TRBV30 | TRBD1 | CAWSGGTGANYGYTF | TGTGCCTGGAGTGGGGGGACAGGAGCTAACTATGGCTACACCTTC
TRBJ2-1 | - | TRBV6-5 | - | CASSYSMVSSYNEQFF | TGTGCCAGCAGTTACTCGATGGTGAGCTCCTACAATGAGCAGTTCTTC
TRBJ2-1 | few | TRBV5-5 | TRBD2 | CASSLDGRLAVDEQFF | TGTGCCAGCAGCTTGGATGGTAGGCTAGCGGTCGATGAGCAGTTCTTC
TRBJ2-7 | few | TRBV18 | TRBD1 | CASSPQGAYEQYF | TGTGCCAGCTCACCTCAGGGGGCGTACGAGCAGTACTTC
TRBJ2-1 | - | TRBV10-3 | - | CAISSRTSMDEQFF | TGTGCCATCAGTTCTCGAACTAGCATGGATGAGCAGTTCTTC
TRBJ2-4 | - | TRBV27 | - | CATEQGNIQYF | TGTGCCACCGAACAGGGTAACATTCAGTACTTC
TRBJ2-7 | - | TRBV7-9 | TRBD2 | CASSFLGEGQYF | TGTGCCAGCAGCTTCCTAGGGGAGGGCCAGTACTTC
TRBJ1-2 | few | TRBV7-8 | - | CASSQSPGSYGYTF | TGTGCCAGCAGCCAAAGCCCAGGGTCCTATGGCTACACCTTC
TRBJ2-3 | - | TRBV28 | TRBD2 | CASSLWGNSGSGADTQYF | TGTGCCAGCAGTTTATGGGGGAATAGCGGGAGCGGGGCAGATACGCAGTATTTT
TRBJ2-4 | - | TRBV11-2 | - | CASSLDMSAGPSQYF | TGTGCCAGCAGCTTAGATATGTCGGCAGGGCCCAGTCAGTACTTC
TRBJ1-2 | - | TRBV7-9 | - | CASSLGQRYGYTF | TGTGCCAGCAGCTTAGGACAGCGCTATGGCTACACCTTC
TRBJ1-4 | - | TRBV2 | - | CASSFLEKLFF | TGTGCCAGCAGCTTCTTAGAAAAACTGTTTTTT